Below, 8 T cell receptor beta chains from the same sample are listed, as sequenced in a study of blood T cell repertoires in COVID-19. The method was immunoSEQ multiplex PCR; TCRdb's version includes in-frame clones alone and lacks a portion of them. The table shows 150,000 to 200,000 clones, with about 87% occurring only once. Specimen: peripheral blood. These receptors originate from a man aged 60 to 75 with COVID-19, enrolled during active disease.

The CDR3 region has the DNA TGTGCCAGCAGCGTAGAGCCTAGCGGCTTCACAGATACGCAGTATTTT. Amino acids: CASSVEPSGFTDTQYF. The chain employs TRBV9 and TRBJ2-3; 7 nucleotides match TRBD2. V dropped 0 bases and J dropped 2; count of bases not matched to a gene: 6. Germline CDR1 and CDR2: SGDLS and YYNGEE. CDR3 length: 16 residues.

Here the CDR3 reads CASSYPAGGGIQPQHF. The CDR3 coding sequence is TGTGCCAGCAGCTATCCCGCAGGGGGAGGTATCCAGCCCCAGCATTTT. The chain joins TRBV7-2 to TRBJ1-5; 7 bases align to TRBD1. The CDR3 extends over 16 amino acids. Germline values: CDR1 SGHTA, CDR2 FQGNSA. The V gene end was trimmed by 4 bases and the J gene end by 7 bases; junction bases not matched to a gene: 13.

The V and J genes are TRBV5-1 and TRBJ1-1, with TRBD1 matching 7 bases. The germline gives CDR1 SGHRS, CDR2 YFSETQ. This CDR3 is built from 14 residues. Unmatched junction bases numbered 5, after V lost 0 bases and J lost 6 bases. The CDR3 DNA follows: TGCGCCAGCAGCTTGGCCGGGACAGCGTCTGAAGCTTTCTTT. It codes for CASSLAGTASEAFF.

The CDR3: CSVRGRMNTEAFF. The CDR3 region has the DNA TGCAGCGTTAGAGGAAGAATGAACACTGAAGCTTTCTTT. The chain has TRBV29-1 and TRBJ1-1; D unclear. This CDR3 contains 13 residues. With 5 bases removed from V and 0 bases from J, the gap between germline ends came to 10 bases. CDR1 is SQVTM and CDR2 is ANQGSEA in the germline V gene.

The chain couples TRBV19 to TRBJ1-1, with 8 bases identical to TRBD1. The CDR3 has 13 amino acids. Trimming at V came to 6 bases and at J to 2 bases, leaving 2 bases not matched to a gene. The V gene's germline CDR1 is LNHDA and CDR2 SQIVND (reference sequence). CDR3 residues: CASRGQENTEAFF. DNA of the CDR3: TGTGCCAGTAGGGGACAGGAAAACACTGAAGCTTTCTTT.

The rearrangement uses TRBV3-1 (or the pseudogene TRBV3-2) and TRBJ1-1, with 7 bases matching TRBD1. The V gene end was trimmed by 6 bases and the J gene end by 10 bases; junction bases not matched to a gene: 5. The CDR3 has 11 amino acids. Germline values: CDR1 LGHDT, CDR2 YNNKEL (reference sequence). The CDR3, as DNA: TGTGCCAGCAGTCACAGGGGAGGAGCTTTCTTT. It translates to CASSHRGGAFF.

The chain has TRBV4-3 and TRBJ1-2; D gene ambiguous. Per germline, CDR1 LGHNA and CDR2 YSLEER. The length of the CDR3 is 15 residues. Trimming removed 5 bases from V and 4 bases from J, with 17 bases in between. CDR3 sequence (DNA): TGCGCCAGCAGCGAGAATGGGCGGGTAACCTATGGCTACACCTTC. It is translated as CASSENGRVTYGYTF.

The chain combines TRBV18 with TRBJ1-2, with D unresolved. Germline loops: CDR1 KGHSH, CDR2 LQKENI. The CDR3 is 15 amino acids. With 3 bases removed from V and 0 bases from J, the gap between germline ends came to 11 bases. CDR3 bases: TGTGCCAGCTCACCGTTTGCAGAGGCTAACTATGGCTACACCTTC. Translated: CASSPFAEANYGYTF.